This is a list of T cell receptor beta chains from one sample in a study of blood T cell repertoires in COVID-19. Here immunoSEQ multiplex PCR was the method, and the copy in TCRdb shows in-frame clones only, minus some. The data contain approximately 250,000 clones, approximately 86% of them seen just once; the ten biggest clones take up roughly 1.6%. Sequenced input: peripheral blood. These receptors were collected from a woman aged 55-70 years who had recovered from COVID-19. Each CDR3 is given with its conserved first and last residue. Fields, in order: V gene, J gene, D gene, clone size, CDR3 DNA, CDR3 protein. A D gene is named only where the DNA matches it firmly. Clone size, where shown, is once, few, many, or a class for clones that have expanded.

TRBV18,TRBJ1-2,.,.,TGTGCCAGCTCACCAGGAACAGGTCGAAACTATGGCTACACCTTC,CASSPGTGRNYGYTF
TRBV7-2,TRBJ2-6,TRBD1,.,TGTGCCAGCAGCTCGCGGACAGGCGGCTCTGGGGCCAACGTCCTGACTTTC,CASSSRTGGSGANVLTF
TRBV13,TRBJ2-2,TRBD2,once,TGTGCCAGCAGCCGGAGCGGGGGGGCCTTGAGCGGGGAGCTGTTTTTT,CASSRSGGALSGELFF
TRBV11-2,TRBJ1-1,TRBD1,.,TGTGCCAGCAAGACAGGGGGCGATGAACGAGGTGGTTTCTTT,CASKTGGDERGGFF
TRBV6-6,TRBJ2-5,TRBD2,.,TGTGCCAGCAGCCCGGGAGGCGGATCCCAAGAGACCCAGTACTTC,CASSPGGGSQETQYF
TRBV9,TRBJ1-4,TRBD1,.,TGTGCCAGCAGCTTCAACAGGGGGATCGGTGAAAAACTGTTTTTT,CASSFNRGIGEKLFF
TRBV6-6,TRBJ2-7,.,.,TGTGCCAGCAGCCACGCCGGCAGGGAATCCCGCCGAGAGCAGTACTTC,CASSHAGRESRREQYF
TRBV7-6,TRBJ1-6,.,.,TGTGCCAGCAGCCCTACAGGCTCCTATAATTCACCCCTCCACTTT,CASSPTGSYNSPLHF
TRBV15,TRBJ2-5,.,.,TGTGCCACCAATGAGGGCCAAGAGACCCAGTACTTC,CATNEGQETQYF
TRBV4-2,TRBJ1-6,.,.,TGTGCCAGCAGCCAAGATCCCATACACGGAAAGGTGAGGTATAATTCACCCCTCCACTTT,CASSQDPIHGKVRYNSPLHF
TRBV6-5,TRBJ2-7,TRBD2,.,TGTGCCAGCAGCTCGGGACTAGCGGTGGCCTACGAGCAGTACTTC,CASSSGLAVAYEQYF
TRBV5-1,TRBJ2-6,.,.,TGCGCCAGCAGCCCGGTGAGCTCCGGGACAACTCTCTCTGGGGCCAACGTCCTGACTTTC,CASSPVSSGTTLSGANVLTF
TRBV28,TRBJ2-2,.,.,TGTGCCAGCCGAGGGTCTCGCGCCGGGGAGCTGTTTTTT,CASRGSRAGELFF
TRBV7-3,TRBJ2-6,.,.,TGTGCCAGCAGCTTATATACCACAGGGAATGGCGGGGCCAACGTCCTGACTTTC,CASSLYTTGNGGANVLTF
TRBV2,TRBJ2-1,TRBD2,.,TGTGCCAAAGGGACTAGCTCCTACAATGAGCAGTTCTTC,CAKGTSSYNEQFF
TRBV6-6,TRBJ2-7,TRBD2,.,TGTGCCAGCACCAATGCAGGTGCTAGCGGAGGATACGAGCAGTACTTC,CASTNAGASGGYEQYF
TRBV20-1,TRBJ2-3,.,.,TGCAGTGCTAGTAACACGAGGGTGAGCCCAGATACGCAGTATTTT,CSASNTRVSPDTQYF
TRBV5-6,TRBJ2-7,.,.,TGTGCCAGCAGCACCCCGGCAAGCGTGAGCTACGAGCAGTACTTC,CASSTPASVSYEQYF
TRBV5-4,TRBJ2-4,TRBD2,.,TGTGCCAGCAGTACCGGGACTAGCGGGGGGTCCAAAAACATTCAGTACTTC,CASSTGTSGGSKNIQYF
TRBV19,TRBJ2-7,TRBD2,.,TGTGCCAGTAGTTTACTTCTTAGCGGGGGGCCCTACGAGCAGTACTTC,CASSLLLSGGPYEQYF
TRBV12-3/TRBV12-4,TRBJ1-5,.,few,TGTGCCAGCAGGCTCTTGGGGAGCGAGCCCCAGCATTTT,CASRLLGSEPQHF
TRBV5-1,TRBJ1-6,TRBD1,.,TGCGCCAGCAGCTTGGCGGGGACAGCCTATAATTCACCCCTCCACTTT,CASSLAGTAYNSPLHF
TRBV24-1,TRBJ1-3,.,.,TGTGCCACCAGTGACATCAGATCTGGAAACACCATATATTTT,CATSDIRSGNTIYF
TRBV20-1,TRBJ2-7,.,.,TGCAGTGCTGTACGGGACTACGAGCAGTACTTC,CSAVRDYEQYF
TRBV28,TRBJ2-1,TRBD1,.,TGTGCCAGCAGGGTCACGGGACAGGGGGGAATCTTC,CASRVTGQGGIF
TRBV27,TRBJ1-3,.,once,TGTGCCAGCAGTTTGGAAAGGGGTAACACCATATATTTT,CASSLERGNTIYF
TRBV7-3,TRBJ2-1,TRBD2,once,TGTGCCAGCAGCCTGGGACTAGCGGGGGGTCGTGAGCAGTTCTTC,CASSLGLAGGREQFF
TRBV5-1,TRBJ2-5,TRBD1,.,TGCGCCAGCAGCTCTGTCCGGGACAGTAAAGAGACCCAGTACTTC,CASSSVRDSKETQYF
TRBV2,TRBJ2-2,.,.,TGTGCCAGCAGTGCTTTGCGGGGAGGCTTAGCCGGGGAGCTGTTTTTT,CASSALRGGLAGELFF
TRBV9,TRBJ1-6,TRBD1,.,TGTGCCAGCAGCGTAGAGGCAGGGGGACCCTATAATTCACCCCTCCACTTT,CASSVEAGGPYNSPLHF
TRBV5-1,TRBJ1-4,TRBD1,.,TGCGCCAGCAGCCTCCGGGACAGACTGTCGACTGCAACTAATGAAAAACTGTTTTTT,CASSLRDRLSTATNEKLFF
TRBV5-8,TRBJ2-7,TRBD1,.,TGTGCCAGCAGCCCCAGGGGGACGGGGATCTACGAGCAGTACTTC,CASSPRGTGIYEQYF
TRBV3-1/TRBV3-2,TRBJ2-4,.,.,TGTGCCAGCAGCCAAGAAAAGGGGATAGGAGCCAAAAACATTCAGTACTTC,CASSQEKGIGAKNIQYF
TRBV19,TRBJ1-2,.,.,TGTGCCAGTAGTTCCCGGACTATTAACTATGGCTACACCTTC,CASSSRTINYGYTF
TRBV5-6,TRBJ1-2,.,.,TGTGCCAGCAGCTTGGCTCGAAGAGGCGGCTACACCTTC,CASSLARRGGYTF
TRBV2,TRBJ2-7,TRBD2,.,TGTGCCAGCAGTCTCGGTGCTCCGGGACTAGCAATTGGCGAGCAGTACTTC,CASSLGAPGLAIGEQYF
TRBV19,TRBJ2-2,TRBD1,.,TGTGCCAGTAGTATACAGGGGGTCACCGGGGAGCTGTTTTTT,CASSIQGVTGELFF
TRBV15,TRBJ1-3,.,.,TGTGCCACCAGGTACGGGGGATCGGGAAACACCATATATTTT,CATRYGGSGNTIYF
TRBV7-3,TRBJ2-3,TRBD2,once,TGTGCCAGCAGCCCCCAAGGGGGTAGCGGGGGGCCCCAAGGTTTGACAGATACGCAGTATTTT,CASSPQGGSGGPQGLTDTQYF
TRBV6-6,TRBJ2-5,TRBD2,.,TGTGCCAGCAGTTTAGCGGGGGAACCGGAGGGGACCCAGTACTTC,CASSLAGEPEGTQYF
TRBV5-1,TRBJ1-1,.,.,TGCGCCAGCAGCTTGATGGGCGGGGGCACTGAAGCTTTCTTT,CASSLMGGGTEAFF
TRBV11-1,TRBJ1-4,TRBD1,.,TGTGCCAGCAGCTCACGGACAGGGACTGGGGAAAAACTGTTTTTT,CASSSRTGTGEKLFF
TRBV11-2,TRBJ2-3,TRBD2,.,TGTGCCAGCAGCTTAGATCCCGGACTAGATTCAGATACGCAGTATTTT,CASSLDPGLDSDTQYF
TRBV19,TRBJ1-5,.,.,TGTGCCAGTAGCCCCAAAGGAGGACAGAAGGAGCCCCAGCATTTT,CASSPKGGQKEPQHF
TRBV11-2,TRBJ2-5,.,.,TGTGCCAGCAGCTTACTCCCCACAGTGTCCCTGTACCAAGAGACCCAGTACTTC,CASSLLPTVSLYQETQYF
TRBV5-1,TRBJ2-5,TRBD2,.,TGCGCCAGCAGCTCCGGACTAGCGGGGGACGAGACCCAGTACTTC,CASSSGLAGDETQYF
TRBV28,TRBJ1-2,.,.,TGTGCCAGCAGTTCCTATCTGATGGGCCTAGGCTACACCTTC,CASSSYLMGLGYTF
TRBV11-3,TRBJ2-5,TRBD2,.,TGTGCCAGCAGTTCCCAAGCTCCGGGGGGGCAAGAGACCCAGTACTTC,CASSSQAPGGQETQYF
TRBV6-2/TRBV6-3,TRBJ1-2,.,.,TGTGCCAGCAGTTACTCGAGATCAGAGGGAGGCTACACCTTC,CASSYSRSEGGYTF
TRBV7-2,TRBJ2-7,TRBD1,.,TGTGCCAGCAGCTTAGGGACAGGGTACTCCTACGAGCAGTACTTC,CASSLGTGYSYEQYF
TRBV27,TRBJ1-4,.,.,TGTGCCAGCAGTTTCGGCGGACAGACCACTAATGAAAAACTGTTTTTT,CASSFGGQTTNEKLFF
TRBV4-3,TRBJ2-2,.,.,TGCGCCCGCAGGGGGGGGGAGACGACCGGGGAGCTGTTTTTT,CARRGGETTGELFF
TRBV7-8,TRBJ1-1,TRBD1,.,TGTGCCAGCAGCTTAGCATGGACAGGGTCTGAAGCTTTCTTT,CASSLAWTGSEAFF
TRBV6-5,TRBJ1-1,.,once,TGTGCCAGCAGTTACTCAGGGGTCGGAACTGAAGCTTTCTTT,CASSYSGVGTEAFF
TRBV3-1/TRBV3-2,TRBJ2-1,TRBD2,.,TGTGCCAGCAGCCGGGGGTCGGCGGGGGGCAACAATGAGCAGTTCTTC,CASSRGSAGGNNEQFF
TRBV6-5,TRBJ1-6,.,few,TGTGCCAGCACCTATTGGGAGAAGAATTCACCCCTCCACTTT,CASTYWEKNSPLHF
TRBV19,TRBJ1-4,TRBD1,few,TGTGCCAGTAGTAGTCGGGACAGGGACAATGAAAAACTGTTTTTT,CASSSRDRDNEKLFF
TRBV7-9,TRBJ2-1,TRBD1,.,TGTGCCAGCAGCTTAGCCGGGACAGGGTTCTTC,CASSLAGTGFF
TRBV11-2,TRBJ1-3,.,.,TGTGCCAGCAGCCATCCAGGGTCAGGAAACACCATATATTTT,CASSHPGSGNTIYF
TRBV5-1,TRBJ2-1,TRBD2,.,TGCGCCAGCAGCCCTGGACTAGCGGGAGGCGGTTGGCATGAGCAGTTCTTC,CASSPGLAGGGWHEQFF